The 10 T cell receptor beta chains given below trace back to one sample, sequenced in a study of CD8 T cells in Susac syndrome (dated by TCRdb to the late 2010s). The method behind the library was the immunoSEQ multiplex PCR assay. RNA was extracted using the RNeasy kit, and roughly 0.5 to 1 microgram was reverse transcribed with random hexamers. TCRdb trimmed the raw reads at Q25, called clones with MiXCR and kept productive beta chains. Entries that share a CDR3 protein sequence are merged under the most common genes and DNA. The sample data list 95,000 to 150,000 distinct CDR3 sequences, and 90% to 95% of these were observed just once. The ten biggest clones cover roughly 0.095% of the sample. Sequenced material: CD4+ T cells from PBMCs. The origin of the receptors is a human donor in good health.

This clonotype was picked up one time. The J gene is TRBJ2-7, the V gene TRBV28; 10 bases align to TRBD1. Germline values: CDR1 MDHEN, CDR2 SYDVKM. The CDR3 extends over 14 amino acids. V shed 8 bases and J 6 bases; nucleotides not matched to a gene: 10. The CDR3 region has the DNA TGTGCCAGCGCCCGGACAGGGGGGGGAGGCGAGCAGTACTTC. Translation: CASARTGGGGEQYF. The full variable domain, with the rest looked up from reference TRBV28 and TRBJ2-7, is DVKVTQSSRYLVKRTGEKVFLECVQDMDHENMFWYRQDPGLGLRLIYFSYDVKMKEKGDIPEGYSVSREKKERFSLILESASTNQTSMYLCASARTGGGGEQYFGPGTRLTVT.

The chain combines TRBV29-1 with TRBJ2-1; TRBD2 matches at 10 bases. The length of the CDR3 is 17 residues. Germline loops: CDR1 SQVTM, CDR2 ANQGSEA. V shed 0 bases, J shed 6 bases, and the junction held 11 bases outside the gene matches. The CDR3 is CSVEDRLAGVGTNEQFF. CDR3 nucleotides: TGCAGCGTTGAAGATCGGCTAGCGGGGGTTGGTACCAATGAGCAGTTCTTC.

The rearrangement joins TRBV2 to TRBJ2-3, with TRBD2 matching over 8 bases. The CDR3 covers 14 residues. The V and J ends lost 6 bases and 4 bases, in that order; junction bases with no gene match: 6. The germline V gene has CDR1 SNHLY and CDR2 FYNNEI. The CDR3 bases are TGTGCCAGCAGCGCCGAGCGGGAGTCAGATACGCAGTATTTT. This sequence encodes CASSAERESDTQYF.

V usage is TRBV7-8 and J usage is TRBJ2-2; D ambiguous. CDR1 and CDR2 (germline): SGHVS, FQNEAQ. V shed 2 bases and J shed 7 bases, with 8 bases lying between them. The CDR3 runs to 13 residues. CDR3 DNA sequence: TGTGCCAGCAGCTTAAGGGTGGGCGGGGAGCTGTTTTTT. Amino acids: CASSLRVGGELFF.

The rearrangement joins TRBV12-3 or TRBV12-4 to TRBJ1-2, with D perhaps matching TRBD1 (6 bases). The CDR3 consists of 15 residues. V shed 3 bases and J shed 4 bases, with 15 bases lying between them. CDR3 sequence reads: CASSFMGGSGYGYTF. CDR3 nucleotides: TGTGCCAGCAGTTTCATGGGGGGCTCAGGCTATGGCTACACCTTC.

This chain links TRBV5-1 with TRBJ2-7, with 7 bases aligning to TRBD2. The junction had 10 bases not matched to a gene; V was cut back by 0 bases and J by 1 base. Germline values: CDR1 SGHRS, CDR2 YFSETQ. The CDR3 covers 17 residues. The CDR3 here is CASSLDPSGTGSYEQYF. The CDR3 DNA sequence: TGCGCCAGCAGCTTGGACCCTAGCGGAACGGGGTCCTACGAGCAGTACTTC.

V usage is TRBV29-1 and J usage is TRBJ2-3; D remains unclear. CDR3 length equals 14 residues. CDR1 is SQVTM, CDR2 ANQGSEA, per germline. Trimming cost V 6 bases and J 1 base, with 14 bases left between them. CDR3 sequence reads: CSVKRAVGTDTQYF. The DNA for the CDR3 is TGCAGCGTGAAAAGGGCGGTAGGCACAGATACGCAGTATTTT.

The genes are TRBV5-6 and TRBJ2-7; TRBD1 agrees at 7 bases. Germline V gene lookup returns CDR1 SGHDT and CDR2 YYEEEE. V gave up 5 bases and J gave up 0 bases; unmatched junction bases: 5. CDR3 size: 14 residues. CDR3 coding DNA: TGTGCCAGCAGTTTCAGGGGGACCTCCTACGAGCAGTACTTC. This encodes CASSFRGTSYEQYF. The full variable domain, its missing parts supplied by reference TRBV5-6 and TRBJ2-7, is DAGVTQSPTHLIKTRGQQVTLRCSPKSGHDTVSWYQQALGQGPQFIFQYYEEEERQRGNFPDRFSGHQFPNYSSELNVNALLLGDSALYLCASSFRGTSYEQYFGPGTRLTVT.

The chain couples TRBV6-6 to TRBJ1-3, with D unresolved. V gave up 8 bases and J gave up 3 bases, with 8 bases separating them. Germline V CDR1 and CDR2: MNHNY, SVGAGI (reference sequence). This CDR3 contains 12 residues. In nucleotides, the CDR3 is TGTGCCAGCTCCAGGATTGGAAACACCATATATTTT. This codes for CASSRIGNTIYF.

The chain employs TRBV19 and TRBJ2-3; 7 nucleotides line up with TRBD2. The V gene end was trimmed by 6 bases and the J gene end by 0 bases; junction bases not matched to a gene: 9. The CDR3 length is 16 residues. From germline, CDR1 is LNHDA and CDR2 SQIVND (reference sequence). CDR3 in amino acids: CASSAGLGLSTDTQYF. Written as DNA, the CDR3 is TGTGCCAGTAGCGCCGGACTAGGTTTAAGCACAGATACGCAGTATTTT.